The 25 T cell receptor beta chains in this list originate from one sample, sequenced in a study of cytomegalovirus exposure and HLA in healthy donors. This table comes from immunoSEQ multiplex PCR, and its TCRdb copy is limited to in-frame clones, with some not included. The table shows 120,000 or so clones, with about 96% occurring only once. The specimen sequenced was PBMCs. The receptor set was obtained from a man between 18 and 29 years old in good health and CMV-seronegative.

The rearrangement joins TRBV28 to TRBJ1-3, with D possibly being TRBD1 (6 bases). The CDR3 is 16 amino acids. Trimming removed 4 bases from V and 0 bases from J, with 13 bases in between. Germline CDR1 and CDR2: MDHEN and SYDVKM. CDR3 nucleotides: TGTGCCAGCAGTTCCCTCGGACAGCGCTCTGGAAACACCATATATTTT. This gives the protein CASSSLGQRSGNTIYF.

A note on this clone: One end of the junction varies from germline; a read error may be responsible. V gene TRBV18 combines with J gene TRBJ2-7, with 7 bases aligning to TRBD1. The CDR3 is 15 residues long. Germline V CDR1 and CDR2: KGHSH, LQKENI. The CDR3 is CASSPQQGSSDEQYF. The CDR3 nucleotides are TGTGCCAGCTCACCTCAACAGGGGTCCTCCGACGAGCAGTACTTC.

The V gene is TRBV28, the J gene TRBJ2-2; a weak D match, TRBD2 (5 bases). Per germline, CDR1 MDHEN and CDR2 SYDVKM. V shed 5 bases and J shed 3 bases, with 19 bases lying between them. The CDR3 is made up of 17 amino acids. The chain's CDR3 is CASSTSTGLYYTGELFF. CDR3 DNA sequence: TGTGCCAGCAGTACCTCCACGGGGTTATACTACACCGGGGAGCTGTTTTTT.

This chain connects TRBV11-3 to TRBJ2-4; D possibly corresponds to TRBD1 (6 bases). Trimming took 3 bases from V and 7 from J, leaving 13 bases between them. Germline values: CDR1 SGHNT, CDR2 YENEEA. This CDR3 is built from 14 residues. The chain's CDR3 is CASSFGHRENIQYF. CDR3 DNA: TGTGCCAGCAGCTTCGGACACAGGGAGAACATTCAGTACTTC.

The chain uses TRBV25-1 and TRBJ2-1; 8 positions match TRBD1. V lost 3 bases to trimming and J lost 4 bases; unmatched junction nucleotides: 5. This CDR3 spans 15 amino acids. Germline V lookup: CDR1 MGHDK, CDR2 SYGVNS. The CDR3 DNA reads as TGTGCCAGCAGTGATCCAGGGACAGGTTACAATGAGCAGTTCTTC. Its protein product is CASSDPGTGYNEQFF.

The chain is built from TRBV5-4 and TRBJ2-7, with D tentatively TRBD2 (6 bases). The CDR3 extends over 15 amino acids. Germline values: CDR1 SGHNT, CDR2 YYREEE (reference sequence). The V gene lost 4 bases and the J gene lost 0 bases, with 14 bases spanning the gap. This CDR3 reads CASSPTAGPSYEQYF. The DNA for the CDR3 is TGTGCCAGCAGCCCAACAGCGGGTCCCTCCTACGAGCAGTACTTC.

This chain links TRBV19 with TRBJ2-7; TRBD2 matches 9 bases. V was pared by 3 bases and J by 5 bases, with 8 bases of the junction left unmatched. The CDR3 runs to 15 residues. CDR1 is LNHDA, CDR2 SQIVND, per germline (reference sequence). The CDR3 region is CASSIRREGRDEQYF. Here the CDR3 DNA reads TGTGCCAGTAGTATTCGGCGGGAGGGCCGGGACGAGCAGTACTTC.

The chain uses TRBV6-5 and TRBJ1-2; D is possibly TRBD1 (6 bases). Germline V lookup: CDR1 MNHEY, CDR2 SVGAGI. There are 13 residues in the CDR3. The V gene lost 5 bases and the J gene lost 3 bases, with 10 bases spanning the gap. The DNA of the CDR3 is TGTGCCAGCAGTCCAAGGACAGACTATGGCTACACCTTC. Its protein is CASSPRTDYGYTF.

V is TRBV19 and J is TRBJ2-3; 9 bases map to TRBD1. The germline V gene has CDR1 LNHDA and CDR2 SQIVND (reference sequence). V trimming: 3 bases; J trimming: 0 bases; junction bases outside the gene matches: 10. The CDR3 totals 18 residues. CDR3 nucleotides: TGTGCCAGTAGTATCCTGGGACAGGGCGTTTCTAGCACAGATACGCAGTATTTT. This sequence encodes CASSILGQGVSSTDTQYF.

The CDR3 DNA reads TGTGCCAGCAGCGTTCATAGCGGGAGCACCGGGGAGCTGTTTTTT. As protein: CASSVHSGSTGELFF. The rearrangement joins TRBV9 to TRBJ2-2; 9 nucleotides line up with TRBD2. J gave up 4 bases and V 2 bases, and 3 bases lay outside the gene matches. The CDR3 is 15 amino acids. Germline V lookup: CDR1 SGDLS, CDR2 YYNGEE.

CDR3 nucleotide sequence: TGTGCCAGCAGTGAAGAGTGGGAGGTTGAAACCGGGGAGCTGTTTTTT. This encodes CASSEEWEVETGELFF. The chain uses TRBV2 and TRBJ2-2; TRBD2 might be the D (6 bases). The V end lost 1 base, the J end lost 5 bases, and 14 bases lay between the germline ends. The V gene's germline CDR1 is SNHLY and CDR2 FYNNEI. This CDR3 is built from 16 residues.

The CDR3 sequence: CASSEPRGRGNQPQHF. DNA of the CDR3: TGTGCCAGCAGTGAACCGAGGGGGCGCGGCAATCAGCCCCAGCATTTT. The V call is TRBV6-1, the J call TRBJ1-5, with 7 bases that match TRBD1. CDR1 MNHNS and CDR2 SASEGT come from the germline V gene. The junction had 6 bases not matched to a gene; V was cut back by 2 bases and J by 2 bases. The CDR3 contains 16 residues.

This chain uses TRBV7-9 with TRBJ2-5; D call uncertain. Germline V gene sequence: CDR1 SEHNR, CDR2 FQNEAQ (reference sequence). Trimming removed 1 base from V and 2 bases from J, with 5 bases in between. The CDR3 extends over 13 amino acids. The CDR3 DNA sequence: TGTGCCAGCAGCTTAGTCGTACAAGAGACCCAGTACTTC. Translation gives CASSLVVQETQYF.

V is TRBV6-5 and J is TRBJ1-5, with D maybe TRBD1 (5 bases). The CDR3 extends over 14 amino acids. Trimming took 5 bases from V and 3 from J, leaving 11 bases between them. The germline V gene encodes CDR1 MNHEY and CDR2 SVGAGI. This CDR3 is CASSLDRTNQPQHF. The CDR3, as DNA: TGTGCCAGCAGTCTCGACAGAACCAATCAGCCCCAGCATTTT.

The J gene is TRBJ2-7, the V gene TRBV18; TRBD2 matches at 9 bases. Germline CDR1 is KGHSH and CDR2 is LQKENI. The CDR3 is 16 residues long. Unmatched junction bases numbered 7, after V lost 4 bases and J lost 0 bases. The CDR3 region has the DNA TGTGCCAGCTCACTCGGACTAGCGTCGAGCTCCTACGAGCAGTACTTC. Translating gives CASSLGLASSSYEQYF.

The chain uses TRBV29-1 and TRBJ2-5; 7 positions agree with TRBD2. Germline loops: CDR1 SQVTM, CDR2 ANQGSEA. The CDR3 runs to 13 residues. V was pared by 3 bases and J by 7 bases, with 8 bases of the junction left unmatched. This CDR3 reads CSVEVQRDGTQYF. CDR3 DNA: TGCAGCGTTGAGGTCCAGCGGGATGGGACCCAGTACTTC.

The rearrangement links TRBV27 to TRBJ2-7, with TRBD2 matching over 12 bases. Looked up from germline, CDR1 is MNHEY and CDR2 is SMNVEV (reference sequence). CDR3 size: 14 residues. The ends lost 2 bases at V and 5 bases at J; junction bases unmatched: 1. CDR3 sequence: CASSLLAGGDEQYF. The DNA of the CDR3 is TGTGCCAGCAGTTTACTAGCGGGAGGGGACGAGCAGTACTTC.

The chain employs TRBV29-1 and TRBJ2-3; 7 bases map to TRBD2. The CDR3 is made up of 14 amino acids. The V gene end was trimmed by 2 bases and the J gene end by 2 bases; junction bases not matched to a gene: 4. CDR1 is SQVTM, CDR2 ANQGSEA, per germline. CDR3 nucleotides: TGCAGCGTTGAATGGGACTACCTCACAGATACGCAGTATTTT. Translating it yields CSVEWDYLTDTQYF.

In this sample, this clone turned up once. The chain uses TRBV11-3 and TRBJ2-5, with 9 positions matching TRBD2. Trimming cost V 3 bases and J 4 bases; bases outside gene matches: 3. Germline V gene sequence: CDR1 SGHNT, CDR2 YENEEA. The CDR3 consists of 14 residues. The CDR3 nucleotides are TGTGCCAGCAGCTTTAGCGGGAGAGGAGAGACCCAGTACTTC. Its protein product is CASSFSGRGETQYF. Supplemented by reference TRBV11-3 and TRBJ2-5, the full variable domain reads EAGVVQSPRYKIIEKKQPVAFWCNPISGHNTLYWYLQNLGQGPELLIRYENEEAVDDSQLPKDRFSAERLKGVDSTLKIQPAELGDSAVYLCASSFSGRGETQYFGPGTRLLVL.

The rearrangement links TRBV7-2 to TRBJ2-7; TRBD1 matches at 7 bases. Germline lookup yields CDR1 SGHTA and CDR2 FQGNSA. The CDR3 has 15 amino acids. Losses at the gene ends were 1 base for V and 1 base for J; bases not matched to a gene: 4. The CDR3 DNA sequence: TGTGCCAGCAGCTTAGGACAGGGCCGTTCCTACGAGCAGTACTTC. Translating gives CASSLGQGRSYEQYF. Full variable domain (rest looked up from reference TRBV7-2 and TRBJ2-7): GAGVSQSPSNKVTEKGKDVELRCDPISGHTALYWYRQSLGQGLEFLIYFQGNSAPDKSGLPSDRFSAERTGGSVSTLTIQRTQQEDSAVYLCASSLGQGRSYEQYFGPGTRLTVT.

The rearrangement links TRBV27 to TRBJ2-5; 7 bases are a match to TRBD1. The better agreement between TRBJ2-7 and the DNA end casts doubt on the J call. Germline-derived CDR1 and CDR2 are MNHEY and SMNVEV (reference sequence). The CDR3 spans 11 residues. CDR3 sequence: CASATGPEQYF. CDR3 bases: TGTGCCAGCGCGACAGGGCCCGAGCAGTACTTC.

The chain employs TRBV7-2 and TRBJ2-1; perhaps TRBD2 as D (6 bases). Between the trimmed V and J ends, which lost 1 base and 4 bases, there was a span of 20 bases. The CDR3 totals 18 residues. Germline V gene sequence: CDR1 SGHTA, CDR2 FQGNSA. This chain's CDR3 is CASSLVPAARGAYNEQFF. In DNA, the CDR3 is TGTGCCAGCAGCTTAGTCCCCGCTGCTCGCGGGGCTTACAATGAGCAGTTCTTC.

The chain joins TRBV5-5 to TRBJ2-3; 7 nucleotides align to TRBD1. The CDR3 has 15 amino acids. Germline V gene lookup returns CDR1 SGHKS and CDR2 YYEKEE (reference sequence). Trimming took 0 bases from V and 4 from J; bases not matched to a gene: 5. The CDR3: CASSLDRGRADTQYF. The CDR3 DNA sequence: TGTGCCAGCAGCTTGGACAGGGGAAGGGCAGATACGCAGTATTTT.

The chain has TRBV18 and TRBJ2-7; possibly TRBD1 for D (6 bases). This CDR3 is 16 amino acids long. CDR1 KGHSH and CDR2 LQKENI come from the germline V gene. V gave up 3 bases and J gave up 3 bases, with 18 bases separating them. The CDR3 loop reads CASSPLRRQENYEQYF. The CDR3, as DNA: TGTGCCAGCTCACCTCTGCGGAGACAGGAGAACTACGAGCAGTACTTC.

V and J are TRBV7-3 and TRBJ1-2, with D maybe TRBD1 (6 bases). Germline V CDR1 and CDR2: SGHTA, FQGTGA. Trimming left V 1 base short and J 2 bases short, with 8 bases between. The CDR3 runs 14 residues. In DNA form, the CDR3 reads TGTGCCAGCAGCTTAAATGGGGGCAACTATGGCTACACCTTC. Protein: CASSLNGGNYGYTF. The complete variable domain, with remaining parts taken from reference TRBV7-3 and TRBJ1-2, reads GAGVSQTPSNKVTEKGKYVELRCDPISGHTALYWYRQSLGQGPEFLIYFQGTGAADDSGLPNDRFFAVRPEGSVSTLKIQRTERGDSAVYLCASSLNGGNYGYTFGSGTRLTVV.